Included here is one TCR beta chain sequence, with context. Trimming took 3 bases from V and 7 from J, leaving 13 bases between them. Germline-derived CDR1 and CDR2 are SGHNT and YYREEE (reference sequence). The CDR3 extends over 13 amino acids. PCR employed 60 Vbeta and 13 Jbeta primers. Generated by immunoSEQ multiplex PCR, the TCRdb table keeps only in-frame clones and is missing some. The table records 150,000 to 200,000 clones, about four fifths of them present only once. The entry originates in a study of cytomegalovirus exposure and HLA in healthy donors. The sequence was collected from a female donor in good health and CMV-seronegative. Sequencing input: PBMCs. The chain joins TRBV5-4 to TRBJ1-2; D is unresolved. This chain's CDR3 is CASSSNRSSGYTF. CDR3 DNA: TGTGCCAGCAGCTCGAACAGATCCAGTGGCTACACCTTC.